The 19 T cell receptor beta chains listed next were all sequenced from one sample in a study of human T cells and chemical hapten exposure (dated by TCRdb to about 2021). The time point label here, explained by the study, means: patch test 3, about 24 weeks after DPC sensitization. The treatment or condition label of this sample denotes: therapeutic diphenylcyclopropenone sensitization with weekly scalp DPC. The library was produced with RACE. The sample was run on a NextSeq 500. TCRdb itself trimmed the public reads at Q25 with fastp, ran MiXCR and retained productive beta chains. Records with the same CDR3 protein are collapsed into one entry carrying the most frequent genes and DNA. Counted in this sample were more than 70,000 distinct CDR3 sequences; approximately 11% of them appeared once. Jointly, the top ten make up 1% to 1.2% of the sample. Source: whole blood, taken in connection with sensitization to the hapten diphenylcyclopropenone (DPC). These TCRs come from a woman aged 25 to 39 with alopecia areata. Some clones in this sample may be carry-over from other donors' samples.

The V call is TRBV5-4, the J call TRBJ1-6, with D unclear. With 4 bases removed from V and 7 bases from J, the gap between germline ends came to 9 bases. Per the germline V gene, CDR1 is SGHNT and CDR2 is YYREEE (reference sequence). CDR3 length: 13 residues. The CDR3 bases are TGTGCCAGCAGCCCCTGGGGAAATTCACCCCTCCACTTT. It is translated as CASSPWGNSPLHF.

This clonotype was found many times. The chain has TRBV6-2 or TRBV6-3 and TRBJ2-4, with 12 positions matching TRBD2. The germline gives CDR1 MNHEY, CDR2 SVGEGT. V shed 2 bases, J shed 8 bases, and the junction held 10 bases outside the gene matches. This CDR3 spans 17 amino acids. Here the CDR3 DNA reads TGTGCCAGCAGTTACGTGGCTAGCGGGAGGGCCGGAGACATTCAGTACTTC. Its protein is CASSYVASGRAGDIQYF.

The sample holds many counts of this clonotype. The chain couples TRBV10-3 to TRBJ2-4; D is unresolved. This CDR3 has 16 residues. Trimming removed 2 bases from V and 0 bases from J, with 11 bases in between. Germline assignment: CDR1 ENHRY and CDR2 SYGVKD. The CDR3: CAISEGPGLAKNIQYF. The CDR3 DNA reads as TGTGCCATCAGTGAGGGTCCCGGCCTAGCCAAAAACATTCAGTACTTC.

This clonotype appeared many times. The CDR3 is CASSLSRVKFF. The CDR3 DNA reads TGTGCCAGCAGTTTGAGCAGGGTCAAGTTCTTC. The chain couples TRBV28 to TRBJ2-1; D might be TRBD1 (5 bases). V shed 3 bases and J shed 14 bases, with 11 bases lying between them. Per germline, CDR1 MDHEN and CDR2 SYDVKM. The CDR3 has 11 amino acids.

CDR3 protein: CSVELMEGGEQYF. The CDR3 DNA reads as TGCAGCGTTGAGCTTATGGAGGGAGGCGAGCAGTACTTC. The V gene is TRBV29-1, the J gene TRBJ2-7; D is perhaps TRBD2 (6 bases). Trimming took off 3 bases at V and 6 bases at J, with 15 bases between the two ends. The CDR3 runs 13 residues. Germline-derived CDR1 and CDR2 are SQVTM and ANQGSEA.

The chain has TRBV20-1 and TRBJ2-7; D gene ambiguous. Trimming removed 3 bases from V and 2 bases from J, with 11 bases in between. Germline loops: CDR1 DFQATT, CDR2 SNEGSKA (reference sequence). The CDR3 runs 13 residues. The CDR3 bases are TGCAGTGCTAGCTTGACTGCTACCTACGAGCAGTACTTC. Translation gives CSASLTATYEQYF.

This clonotype has at least ten counts. The CDR3 sequence is CAISEGTGGERTPLHF. CDR3 bases: TGTGCCATCAGTGAAGGGACAGGGGGCGAACGGACACCCCTCCACTTT. The chain uses TRBV10-3 and TRBJ1-6; 12 positions match TRBD1. This CDR3 comprises 16 residues. V shed 3 bases and J 11 bases; nucleotides not matched to a gene: 8. The germline V gene has CDR1 ENHRY and CDR2 SYGVKD.

This clonotype was counted ten times or more. The chain uses TRBV20-1 and TRBJ1-4; tentatively, D is TRBD1 (6 bases). The CDR3 length is 13 residues. Trimming removed 6 bases from V and 1 base from J, with 9 bases in between. CDR1 and CDR2 (germline): DFQATT, SNEGSKA (reference sequence). The CDR3, as DNA: TGCAGTGCCAGGACAGTAACTAATGAAAAACTGTTTTTT. This sequence encodes CSARTVTNEKLFF.

This clonotype occurred many times. The rearrangement links TRBV6-2 or TRBV6-3 to TRBJ2-3; TRBD1 agrees at 7 bases. Germline loops: CDR1 MNHEY, CDR2 SVGEGT. The CDR3 is made up of 14 amino acids. After removal of 4 bases from V and 7 bases from J, the junction contained 8 bases not matched to a gene. The CDR3, as DNA: TGTGCCAGCAGTTCACAGACAGGGTGGAATACGCAGTATTTT. Its translation is CASSSQTGWNTQYF.

The CDR3 spells CSASTPSGRLGLEQYF. The CDR3 region has the DNA TGCAGTGCTAGCACGCCTAGCGGGAGACTAGGGCTCGAGCAGTACTTC. The chain employs TRBV20-1 and TRBJ2-7; 10 bases match TRBD2. CDR1 and CDR2 (germline): DFQATT, SNEGSKA (reference sequence). V trimming: 3 bases; J trimming: 6 bases; junction bases outside the gene matches: 14. The CDR3 contains 16 residues.

This clonotype was seen at least ten times. The rearrangement uses TRBV11-2 and TRBJ2-2; D is ambiguous. The germline CDR1 and CDR2 sequences are SGHAT and FQNNGV. V lost 5 bases and J 2 bases, leaving 12 bases between the germline ends. The CDR3 covers 15 residues. The CDR3 DNA reads TGTGCCAGCAGCCAATACGGACCCAACACCGGGGAGCTGTTTTTT. This codes for CASSQYGPNTGELFF. Variable domain in full (rest from reference TRBV11-2 and TRBJ2-2): EAGVAQSPRYKIIEKRQSVAFWCNPISGHATLYWYQQILGQGPKLLIQFQNNGVVDDSQLPKDRFSAERLKGVDSTLKIQPAKLEDSAVYLCASSQYGPNTGELFFGEGSRLTVL.

V usage is TRBV28 and J usage is TRBJ2-7; the D is unclear. The germline V gene encodes CDR1 MDHEN and CDR2 SYDVKM. The V end was cut by 1 base, the J end by 2 bases, with 12 bases between. The CDR3 runs to 15 residues. The CDR3 here is CASSLSSVHTYEQYF. CDR3 DNA sequence: TGTGCCAGCAGTTTATCGAGCGTACACACCTACGAGCAGTACTTC.

The chain links TRBV2 to TRBJ1-4; unclear D gene. CDR3 length: 15 amino acids. V was clipped by 6 bases and J by 5 bases, with 16 bases between them. The germline V gene encodes CDR1 SNHLY and CDR2 FYNNEI. The DNA for the CDR3 is TGTGCCAGCAGCCCTCCGGGAGCGAAAAATGAAAAACTGTTTTTT. Its translation is CASSPPGAKNEKLFF.

This clonotype turned up a few times. The V gene is TRBV19, the J gene TRBJ1-5, with D unclear. Trimming pared 4 bases from V and 0 bases from J, leaving 10 bases between. The CDR3 runs to 15 residues. Germline-derived CDR1 and CDR2 are LNHDA and SQIVND (reference sequence). CDR3 nucleotide sequence: TGTGCCAGTAGTACGAGCAGGAATAGCAATCAGCCCCAGCATTTT. The encoded protein is CASSTSRNSNQPQHF.

This chain joins TRBV29-1 and TRBJ2-7; D ambiguous. Germline CDR1 and CDR2: SQVTM and ANQGSEA. Trimming left V 0 bases short and J 7 bases short, with 4 bases between. The CDR3 is made up of 10 amino acids. DNA of the CDR3: TGCAGCGTTGAAGAACAGGAGCAGTACTTC. This codes for CSVEEQEQYF.

The chain recombines TRBV28 with TRBJ2-5; 10 bases agree with TRBD2. Germline CDR1 MDHEN, CDR2 SYDVKM. The V and J ends lost 6 bases and 4 bases, in that order; junction bases with no gene match: 8. This CDR3 is 15 amino acids long. CDR3: CASRPGLASPETQYF. The DNA of the CDR3 is TGTGCCAGCAGACCGGGACTAGCGTCCCCAGAGACCCAGTACTTC.

This clonotype was detected many times. This sequence joins TRBV20-1 and TRBJ2-7, with no clear D. CDR3 length: 11 amino acids. From germline, CDR1 is DFQATT and CDR2 SNEGSKA (reference sequence). V lost 6 bases and J 2 bases, leaving 8 bases between the germline ends. In DNA form, the CDR3 reads TGCAGTGCCGTCGTCGCCTACGAGCAGTACTTC. Translation: CSAVVAYEQYF.

This clonotype was counted only a few times. This rearrangement joins TRBV6-5 to TRBJ1-4; D is uncertain. V was shortened by 0 bases and J by 2 bases, with 4 bases between the two germline ends. The CDR3 has 14 residues. Per the germline V gene, CDR1 is MNHEY and CDR2 is SVGAGI. Here the CDR3 reads CASSYSPTNEKLFF. CDR3 nucleotide sequence: TGTGCCAGCAGTTACTCGCCTACTAATGAAAAACTGTTTTTT.

This clonotype was recorded a few times. This chain joins TRBV28 and TRBJ1-2, with a possible D match to TRBD1 (5 bases). Trimming left V 1 base short and J 5 bases short, with 11 bases between. CDR3 length: 14 residues. Germline V CDR1 and CDR2: MDHEN, SYDVKM. The CDR3 DNA reads as TGTGCCAGCAGTTTATCCCAGGGACGGTATGGCTACACCTTC. Its protein is CASSLSQGRYGYTF.